This T cell receptor beta chain stems from a study of blood T cell repertoires in COVID-19 (TCRdb year 2020). Turning to the overall study: Samples from collaborators originated in the United States, Italy and Spain and spanned both the acute and convalescent phases of COVID-19. Samples were obtained from the ongoing ImmuneRACE study (first 160 participants) and from 1,200 or so subjects provided by 6 global collaborators. Nearly every sample came with metadata listing a de-identified subject ID, COVID-19 status, age in years and sex. Where available, HLA class I and class II types were taken from metadata supplied by the sample provider and were not determined by assay-based typing. The dataset comprised deeply sampled blood TCRbeta repertoires from subjects exposed to, actively infected with, or recovered from COVID-19. The repertoires were released in a freely available public database intended as a resource for research on the immune response to SARS-CoV-2. The material from the prospective study consisted of cDNA or gDNA derived from T cells, B-cell-depleted T cells, or PBMCs. The full study reports these points: Clinical and demographic metadata were provided uncurated, with the amount varying by source and participant.

Details on this clone: The antigen this receptor binds is unknown. Per-base qualities were not stored, and no clone one base away is much larger. This sample also contains other DNA sequences that code for the same CDR3.

TCRbeta CDR3 regions were amplified from genomic DNA using the immunoSEQ Assay, a bias-controlled multiplex PCR. Turning to the authors' computational methods: The number of nucleated cells in each sample was estimated from the amplification of reference gene primers within the assay. To quantify the absolute abundance of each unique TCRbeta CDR3 rearrangement, sequence reads were collapsed and filtered. Productive Simpson clonality was computed per sample as the square root of Simpson's diversity index over productive rearrangements. TCRdb provides this immuneACCESS table in a form limited to in-frame rearrangements. Some clones are lacking; in checked studies, under half of them reflect an unresolved V gene, and why the rest are absent is not known. Clone size and the V and J calls come from that table; the DNA yielded D and trimming. Present in this sample are a few hundred thousand clones, approximately 80% of which were seen just once. Approximately 3.2% of the sample rests with the top ten.

Collaborating institutions collected whole blood in K2EDTA tubes following their own protocols. For TCRbeta analysis, collaborator samples were shipped as frozen whole blood, as isolated PBMCs, or as DNA extracted from either sample type. CDR1 and CDR2 are drawn from the germline V gene: MNHEY, SVGAGI. Its CDR3 holds 14 amino acids, cysteine through phenylalanine. Here the CDR3 DNA is all that survives: 42 bases in frame from base 1. V loses 3 bases at its end and J loses 6 bases; junction bases beyond the gene matches: 6. The rearranged chain carries TRBV6-5 and TRBJ1-1, with 8 bases matching TRBD1. The sample taken for sequencing was peripheral blood. This TCR was sampled from a woman under 30 with acute or convalescent COVID-19. The DNA is TGTGCCAGCAGTTATACTGGACAGGGAGCTGAAGCTTTCTTT. This gives the protein CASSYTGQGAEAFF.